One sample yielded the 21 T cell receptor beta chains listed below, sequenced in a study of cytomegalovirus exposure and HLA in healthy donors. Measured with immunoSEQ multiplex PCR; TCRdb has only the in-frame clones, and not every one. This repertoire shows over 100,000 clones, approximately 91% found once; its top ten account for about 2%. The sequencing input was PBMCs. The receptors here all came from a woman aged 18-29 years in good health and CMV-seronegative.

The chain's CDR3 is CASSVPWTGLGPQHF. The CDR3 bases are TGTGCCAGCAGCGTCCCCTGGACAGGGCTGGGGCCCCAGCATTTT. This rearrangement joins TRBV28 to TRBJ1-5, with TRBD1 matching 8 bases. The junction had 13 bases not matched to a gene; V was cut back by 6 bases and J by 9 bases. The germline V gene encodes CDR1 MDHEN and CDR2 SYDVKM. CDR3 length equals 15 residues.

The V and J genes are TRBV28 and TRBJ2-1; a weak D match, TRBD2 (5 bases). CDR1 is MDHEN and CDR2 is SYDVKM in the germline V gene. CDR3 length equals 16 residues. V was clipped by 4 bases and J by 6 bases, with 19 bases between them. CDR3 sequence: CASSSESSPPSNEQFF. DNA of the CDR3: TGTGCCAGCAGTTCTGAATCTAGCCCGCCTTCCAATGAGCAGTTCTTC.

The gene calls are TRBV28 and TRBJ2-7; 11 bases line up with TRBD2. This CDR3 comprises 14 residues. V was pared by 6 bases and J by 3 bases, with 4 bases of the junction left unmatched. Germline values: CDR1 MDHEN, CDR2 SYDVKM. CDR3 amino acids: CASRSGTSGYEQYF. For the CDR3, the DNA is TGTGCCAGCAGGTCGGGGACTAGCGGCTACGAGCAGTACTTC.

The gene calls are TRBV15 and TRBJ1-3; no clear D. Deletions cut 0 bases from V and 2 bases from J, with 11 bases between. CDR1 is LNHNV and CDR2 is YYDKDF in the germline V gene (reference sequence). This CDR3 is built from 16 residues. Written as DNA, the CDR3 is TGTGCCACCAGCAGAGATTACGCAGGAACTGGAAACACCATATATTTT. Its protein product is CATSRDYAGTGNTIYF.

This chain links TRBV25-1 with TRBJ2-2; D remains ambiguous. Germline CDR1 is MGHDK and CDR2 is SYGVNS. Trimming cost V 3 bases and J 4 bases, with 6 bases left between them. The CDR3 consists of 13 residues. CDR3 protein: CASSDISTGELFF. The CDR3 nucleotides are TGTGCCAGCAGTGACATTAGCACCGGGGAGCTGTTTTTT.

Here the CDR3 DNA reads TGTGCCAGCAGTTACGGAGACAGGGGCCGACTCTTGTACTTC. It is translated as CASSYGDRGRLLYF. V usage is TRBV6-5 and J usage is TRBJ2-4; 8 bases fit TRBD1. In germline, CDR1 is MNHEY, CDR2 SVGAGI. After removal of 2 bases from V and 15 bases from J, the junction contained 12 bases not matched to a gene. The CDR3 length is 14 residues.

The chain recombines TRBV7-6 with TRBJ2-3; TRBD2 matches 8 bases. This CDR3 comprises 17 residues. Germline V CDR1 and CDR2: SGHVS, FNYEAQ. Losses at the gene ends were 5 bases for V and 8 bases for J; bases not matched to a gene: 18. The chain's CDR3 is CASSPLVGGGRFGTQYF. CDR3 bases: TGTGCCAGCAGCCCCCTAGTGGGCGGGGGGCGGTTTGGTACGCAGTATTTT.

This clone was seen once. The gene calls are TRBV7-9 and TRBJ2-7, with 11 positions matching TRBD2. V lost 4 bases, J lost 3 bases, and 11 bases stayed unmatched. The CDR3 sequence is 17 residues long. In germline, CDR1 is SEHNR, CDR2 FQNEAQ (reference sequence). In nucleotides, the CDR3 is TGTGCCAGCAGCTCCCCTTGGGTAGCGGGGGGGCTCTACGAGCAGTACTTC. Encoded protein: CASSSPWVAGGLYEQYF.

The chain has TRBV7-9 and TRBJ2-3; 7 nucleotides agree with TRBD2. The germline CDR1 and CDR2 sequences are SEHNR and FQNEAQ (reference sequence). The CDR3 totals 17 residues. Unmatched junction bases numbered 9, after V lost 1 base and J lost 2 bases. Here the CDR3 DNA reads TGTGCCAGCAGCTTAGAGCTATTCCTAGCGGACACAGATACGCAGTATTTT. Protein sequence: CASSLELFLADTDTQYF.

CDR3 residues: CASSPNRGGYEQYF. CDR3 DNA sequence: TGTGCCAGCAGCCCCAACAGGGGAGGCTACGAGCAGTACTTC. The genes are TRBV5-4 and TRBJ2-7; a weak D match, TRBD1 (7 bases). The CDR3 contains 14 residues. Germline loops: CDR1 SGHNT, CDR2 YYREEE (reference sequence). V shed 4 bases and J shed 3 bases, with 14 bases lying between them.

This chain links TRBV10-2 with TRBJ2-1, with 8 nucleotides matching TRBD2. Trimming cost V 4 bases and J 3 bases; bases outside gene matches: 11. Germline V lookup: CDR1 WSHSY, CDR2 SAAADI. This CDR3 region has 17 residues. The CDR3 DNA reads TGCGCCAGCAGTGCCCTAGCGGGTGATCTCGACTACAATGAGCAGTTCTTC. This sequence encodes CASSALAGDLDYNEQFF.

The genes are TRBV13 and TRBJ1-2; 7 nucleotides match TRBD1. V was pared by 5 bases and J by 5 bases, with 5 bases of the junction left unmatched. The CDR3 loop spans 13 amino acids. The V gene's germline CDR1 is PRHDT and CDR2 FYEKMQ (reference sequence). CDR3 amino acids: CASSRQGLYGYTF. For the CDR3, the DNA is TGTGCCAGCAGCCGACAGGGTCTATATGGCTACACCTTC.

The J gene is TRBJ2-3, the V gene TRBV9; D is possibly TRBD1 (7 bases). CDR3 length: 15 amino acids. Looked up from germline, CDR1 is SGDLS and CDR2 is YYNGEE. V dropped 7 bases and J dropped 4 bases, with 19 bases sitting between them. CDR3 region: CASGRDSGSADTQYF. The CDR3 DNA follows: TGTGCCAGCGGGCGGGACAGTGGGTCCGCAGATACGCAGTATTTT.

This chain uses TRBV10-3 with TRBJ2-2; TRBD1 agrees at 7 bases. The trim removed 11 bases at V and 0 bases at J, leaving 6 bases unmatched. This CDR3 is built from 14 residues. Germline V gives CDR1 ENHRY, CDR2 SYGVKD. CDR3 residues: CAVSGTANTGELFF. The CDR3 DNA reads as TGTGCCGTCTCCGGGACAGCGAACACCGGGGAGCTGTTTTTT.

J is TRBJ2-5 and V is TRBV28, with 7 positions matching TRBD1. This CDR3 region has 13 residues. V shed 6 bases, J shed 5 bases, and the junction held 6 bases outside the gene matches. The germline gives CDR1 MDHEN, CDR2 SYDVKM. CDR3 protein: CASSADRVETQYF. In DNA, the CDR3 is TGTGCCAGCAGCGCCGACAGGGTTGAGACCCAGTACTTC.

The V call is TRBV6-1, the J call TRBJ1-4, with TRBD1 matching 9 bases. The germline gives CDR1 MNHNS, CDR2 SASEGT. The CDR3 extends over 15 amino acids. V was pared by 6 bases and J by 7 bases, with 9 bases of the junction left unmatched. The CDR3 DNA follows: TGTGCCAGCAGACATCCCGGGACAGGGCGTGAAAAACTGTTTTTT. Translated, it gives CASRHPGTGREKLFF.

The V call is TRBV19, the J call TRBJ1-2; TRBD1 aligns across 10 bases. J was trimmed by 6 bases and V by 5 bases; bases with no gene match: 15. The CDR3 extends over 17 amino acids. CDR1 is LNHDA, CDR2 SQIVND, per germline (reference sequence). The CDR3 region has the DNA TGTGCCAGTAGTTTCTTGCTGGGGACAGGGGAAGAGGATGGCTACACCTTC. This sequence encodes CASSFLLGTGEEDGYTF.

The CDR3 loop reads CASSVGSGGSTYEQYF. The CDR3 coding sequence is TGTGCCAGCAGCGTAGGTTCTGGGGGGTCAACCTACGAGCAGTACTTC. The chain couples TRBV9 to TRBJ2-7, with D possibly matching TRBD2 (6 bases). CDR3 length: 16 residues. Trimming cost V 0 bases and J 2 bases, with 15 bases left between them. Per the germline V gene, CDR1 is SGDLS and CDR2 is YYNGEE.

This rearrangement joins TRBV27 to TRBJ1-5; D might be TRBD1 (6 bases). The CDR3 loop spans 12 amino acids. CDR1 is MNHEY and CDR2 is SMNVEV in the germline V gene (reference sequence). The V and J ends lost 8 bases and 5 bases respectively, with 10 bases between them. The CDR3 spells CASGGGYQPQHF. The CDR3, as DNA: TGTGCCAGCGGGGGCGGTTATCAGCCCCAGCATTTT.

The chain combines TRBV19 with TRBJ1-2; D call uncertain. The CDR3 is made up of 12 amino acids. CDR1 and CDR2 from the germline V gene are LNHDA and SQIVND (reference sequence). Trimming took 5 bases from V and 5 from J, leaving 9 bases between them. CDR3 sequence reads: CASSSTAYGYTF. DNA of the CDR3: TGTGCCAGTAGTTCGACTGCTTATGGCTACACCTTC.

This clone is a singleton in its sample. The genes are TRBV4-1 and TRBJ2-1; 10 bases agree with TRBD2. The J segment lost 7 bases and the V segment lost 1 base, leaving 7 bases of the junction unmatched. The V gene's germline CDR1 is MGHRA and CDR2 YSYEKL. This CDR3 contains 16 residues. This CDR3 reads CASSQVLAGGFNEQFF. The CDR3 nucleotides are TGCGCCAGCAGCCAAGTATTAGCGGGGGGCTTTAATGAGCAGTTCTTC.